The next 32 T cell receptor beta chains were all read from a single sample in a study of T-cell reconstitution after alpha-beta-depleted transplantation in children. Using unique molecular identifiers, the investigators prepared the TCRbeta library. Using its own MiXCR run on the PCR reads, TCRdb lists one record per CDR3 protein. The table lists a few hundred thousand distinct CDR3 sequences, 13% of them singletons. Sequenced here: PBMCs, sampled from the stem cell graft. These receptor sequences come from a human donor who donated a stem cell graft to a child with Fanconi anemia.

Many counts were recorded for this clonotype. The gene calls are TRBV7-9 and TRBJ1-1; no clear D gene. The germline CDR1 and CDR2 sequences are SEHNR and FQNEAQ (reference sequence). The CDR3 has 12 amino acids. V was shortened by 1 base and J by 6 bases, with 6 bases between the two germline ends. CDR3: CASSLVSAEAFF. CDR3 coding DNA: TGTGCCAGCAGCTTAGTGAGCGCTGAAGCTTTCTTT.

This clonotype was picked up many times. The chain uses TRBV24-1 and TRBJ1-5; D unresolved. CDR3 size: 12 residues. Germline assignment: CDR1 KGHDR and CDR2 SFDVKD. V was cut by 4 bases and J by 4 bases, with 4 bases left in between. As DNA, the CDR3 is TGTGCCACCAGTGAGTCAAATCAGCCCCAGCATTTT. It specifies CATSESNQPQHF.

The chain couples TRBV2 to TRBJ2-3; the match to TRBD2 covers 12 bases. This CDR3 is 17 amino acids long. V lost 6 bases, J lost 4 bases, and 11 bases stayed unmatched. The germline V gene has CDR1 SNHLY and CDR2 FYNNEI. CDR3 DNA sequence: TGTGCCAGCAGCCGGACTAGCGGGGACAGGGTGGCAGATACGCAGTATTTT. Amino acid sequence: CASSRTSGDRVADTQYF.

This clonotype was observed a handful of times. The chain carries TRBV7-9 and TRBJ2-3, with D possibly being TRBD1 (6 bases). Per the germline V gene, CDR1 is SEHNR and CDR2 is FQNEAQ (reference sequence). The V end lost 8 bases, the J end lost 2 bases, and 11 bases lay between the germline ends. The length of the CDR3 is 13 residues. DNA for the CDR3: TGTGCCAGCCGCGACAGGATCACAGATACGCAGTATTTT. It specifies CASRDRITDTQYF. The complete variable domain, with remaining parts taken from reference TRBV7-9 and TRBJ2-3, reads DTGVSQNPRHKITKRGQNVTFRCDPISEHNRLYWYRQTLGQGPEFLTYFQNEAQLEKSRLLSDRFSAERPKGSFSTLEIQRTEQGDSAMYLCASRDRITDTQYFGPGTRLTVL.

This clonotype was recorded a few times. The V call is TRBV9, the J call TRBJ1-3; D unclear. V was trimmed by 0 bases and J by 0 bases, leaving 10 bases between them. This CDR3 comprises 16 residues. The germline V gene has CDR1 SGDLS and CDR2 YYNGEE. The DNA of the CDR3 is TGTGCCAGCAGCGTAGTTCCGGTGGACTCTGGAAACACCATATATTTT. This sequence encodes CASSVVPVDSGNTIYF.

This clonotype occurred a few times. This chain links TRBV13 with TRBJ2-7; maybe TRBD1 (5 bases). Looked up from germline, CDR1 is PRHDT and CDR2 is FYEKMQ (reference sequence). The CDR3 runs to 16 residues. V lost 5 bases and J lost 2, with 19 bases in between. The CDR3 loop reads CASSINLGRATYEQYF. The CDR3, as DNA: TGTGCCAGCAGCATAAACCTTGGCAGGGCTACCTACGAGCAGTACTTC.

The chain employs TRBV5-1 and TRBJ2-3; TRBD1 is a possible D gene (5 bases). This CDR3 has 15 residues. Trimming took 0 bases from V and 2 from J, leaving 10 bases between them. From germline, CDR1 is SGHRS and CDR2 YFSETQ. CDR3 protein: CASSLESRVTDTQYF. CDR3 DNA: TGCGCCAGCAGCTTGGAATCCAGGGTCACAGATACGCAGTATTTT.

This chain links TRBV6-5 with TRBJ2-7; D is undetermined. The CDR3 length is 14 residues. The V end was cut by 0 bases, the J end by 1 base, with 7 bases between. Germline V gives CDR1 MNHEY, CDR2 SVGAGI. As DNA, the CDR3 is TGTGCCAGCAGTTACTCGGCGGAATCCTACGAGCAGTACTTC. Residues: CASSYSAESYEQYF.

This chain links TRBV3-1 with TRBJ1-1; D is unresolved. Trimming left V 4 bases short and J 1 base short, with 13 bases between. Germline V gene data show CDR1 as LGHDT and CDR2 as YNNKEL (reference sequence). This CDR3 has 15 amino acids. The CDR3 sequence: CASSPKVRANTEAFF. The CDR3 coding sequence is TGTGCCAGCAGCCCTAAGGTTCGGGCGAACACTGAAGCTTTCTTT.

The V and J genes are TRBV4-3 and TRBJ1-4; no reliable D call. Germline values: CDR1 LGHNA, CDR2 YSLEER. The CDR3 loop spans 20 amino acids. The V end was cut by 3 bases, the J end by 2 bases, with 25 bases between. The CDR3, as DNA: TGCGCCAGCAGCCACTCAACATCTACGAGTGTGAGGGCGACTAATGAAAAACTGTTTTTT. Translating gives CASSHSTSTSVRATNEKLFF.

This clonotype was observed many times. This sequence joins TRBV7-9 and TRBJ2-7, with 9 bases lining up with TRBD2. V was pared by 1 base and J by 2 bases, with 6 bases of the junction left unmatched. The CDR3 has 16 amino acids. The germline CDR1 and CDR2 sequences are SEHNR and FQNEAQ (reference sequence). This CDR3 is CASSLGGSGGTYEQYF. CDR3 bases: TGTGCCAGCAGCTTAGGTGGTAGCGGGGGCACCTACGAGCAGTACTTC. Based on the CDR3 plus reference TRBV7-9 and TRBJ2-7, the full variable domain is DTGVSQNPRHKITKRGQNVTFRCDPISEHNRLYWYRQTLGQGPEFLTYFQNEAQLEKSRLLSDRFSAERPKGSFSTLEIQRTEQGDSAMYLCASSLGGSGGTYEQYFGPGTRLTVT.

This clonotype has more than one count but fewer than ten. The chain is built from TRBV2 and TRBJ2-2; D not resolved. Germline CDR1 SNHLY, CDR2 FYNNEI. V lost 10 bases and J lost 6, with 9 bases in between. The CDR3 runs 11 residues. Written as DNA, the CDR3 is TGTGCCACCGCGAAGTCCGGGGAGCTGTTTTTT. The encoded protein is CATAKSGELFF.

As for this clonotype: This CDR3 fails to terminate in the conserved phenylalanine or tryptophan, so it likely reflects a read error. The chain carries TRBV28 and TRBJ1-6, with 7 bases identical to TRBD1. The CDR3 has 15 amino acids. Unmatched junction bases numbered 3, after V lost 4 bases and J lost 3 bases. Germline V gene data show CDR1 as MDHEN and CDR2 as SYDVKM. The CDR3, as DNA: TGTGCCAGCAGTTACTGGGACAGCTATAATTCACCCCTCCACCTT. Amino acid sequence: CASSYWDSYNSPLHL.

The chain recombines TRBV18 with TRBJ1-3; 9 bases line up with TRBD1. CDR1 and CDR2 (germline): KGHSH, LQKENI. The CDR3 has 16 residues. J gave up 4 bases and V 1 base, and 5 bases lay outside the gene matches. The CDR3 DNA reads TGTGCCAGCTCACCACGGGACAGGGAGTACGGAAACACCATATATTTT. As protein: CASSPRDREYGNTIYF.

This clonotype was observed a few times. The gene calls are TRBV19 and TRBJ2-4; possibly TRBD2 for D (5 bases). This CDR3 comprises 14 residues. V was cut by 3 bases and J by 4 bases, with 10 bases left in between. Germline assignment: CDR1 LNHDA and CDR2 SQIVND (reference sequence). As DNA, the CDR3 is TGTGCCAGTAGTATTGGAGGCAGTAAAAACATTCAGTACTTC. Its translation is CASSIGGSKNIQYF.

At least ten counts were recorded for this clonotype. This rearrangement joins TRBV20-1 to TRBJ2-5, with a tentative D call TRBD1 (6 bases). Trimming left V 6 bases short and J 5 bases short, with 19 bases between. The CDR3 extends over 14 amino acids. Per germline, CDR1 DFQATT and CDR2 SNEGSKA (reference sequence). The CDR3 DNA follows: TGCAGTGCCCGGGGAGAGGGGGTCTGGGAGACCCAGTACTTC. Translating gives CSARGEGVWETQYF.

The rearrangement joins TRBV29-1 to TRBJ1-2; unclear D gene. V gave up 5 bases and J gave up 3 bases, with 4 bases separating them. The CDR3 is 10 residues long. Germline V gene lookup returns CDR1 SQVTM and CDR2 ANQGSEA. CDR3 region: CSVPDYGYTF. The DNA of the CDR3 is TGCAGCGTTCCGGACTATGGCTACACCTTC. Filled out from reference TRBV29-1 and TRBJ1-2, the complete variable domain reads SAVISQKPSRDICQRGTSLTIQCQVDSQVTMMFWYRQQPGQSLTLIATANQGSEATYESGFVIDKFPISRPNLTFSTLTVSNMSPEDSSIYLCSVPDYGYTFGSGTRLTVV.

This chain links TRBV27 with TRBJ1-2; D remains unclear. The germline V and J ends were trimmed by 2 bases and 3 bases, with 22 bases remaining between them. The length of the CDR3 is 18 residues. Per germline, CDR1 MNHEY and CDR2 SMNVEV (reference sequence). The CDR3 sequence: CASSLRATTAPPYYGYTF. The CDR3 DNA reads TGTGCCAGCAGTTTAAGGGCGACTACAGCTCCACCTTACTATGGCTACACCTTC.

In this sample, this clonotype turned up many times. The rearrangement joins TRBV7-9 to TRBJ2-1, with D unclear. Deletions cut 5 bases from V and 4 bases from J, with 6 bases between. The CDR3 is 12 residues long. CDR1 is SEHNR, CDR2 FQNEAQ, per germline (reference sequence). CDR3 in DNA: TGTGCCAGCAGCGACTCGTACAATGAGCAGTTCTTC. Its translation: CASSDSYNEQFF.

This clonotype was seen many times. The chain links TRBV5-1 to TRBJ2-1; 7 bases map to TRBD1. The CDR3 covers 14 residues. The germline CDR1 and CDR2 sequences are SGHRS and YFSETQ. J gave up 3 bases and V 4 bases, and 4 bases lay outside the gene matches. Written as DNA, the CDR3 is TGCGCCAGCAGCCCCGGGGACAGCTACAATGAGCAGTTCTTC. This translates into CASSPGDSYNEQFF.

This clonotype was observed a handful of times. J is TRBJ1-4 and V is TRBV3-1; unclear D gene. V was pared by 4 bases and J by 5 bases, with 14 bases between. This CDR3 region has 15 residues. CDR1 and CDR2 (germline): LGHDT, YNNKEL (reference sequence). The CDR3 DNA reads as TGTGCCAGCAGCCGCTTCTGGGAACCAAATGAAAAACTGTTTTTT. Protein sequence: CASSRFWEPNEKLFF.

This clonotype occurred a few times. The chain combines TRBV12-3 or TRBV12-4 with TRBJ2-7; D is undetermined. V was pared by 5 bases and J by 5 bases, with 13 bases between. CDR3 length: 13 amino acids. The CDR3 DNA is TGTGCCAGCAGTGTCGACATGTGGGACGAGCAGTACTTC. Translation: CASSVDMWDEQYF.

The table lists this clonotype with many counts. The chain recombines TRBV12-3 or TRBV12-4 with TRBJ2-1, with D possibly matching TRBD2 (5 bases). This CDR3 comprises 12 residues. The germline V and J ends were trimmed by 3 bases and 7 bases, with 7 bases remaining between them. In DNA form, the CDR3 reads TGTGCCAGCAGTTTGACGGGAAATGAGCAGTTCTTC. It translates to CASSLTGNEQFF.

In its sample, this clonotype was seen a few times. CDR3 nucleotides: TGTGCCACCGGGTCAGGACCTAACACCGGGGAGCTGTTTTTT. This gives the protein CATGSGPNTGELFF. The chain carries TRBV5-6 and TRBJ2-2; no firm D call. The germline V and J ends were trimmed by 9 bases and 2 bases, with 14 bases remaining between them. CDR1 is SGHDT, CDR2 YYEEEE, per germline. The CDR3 loop spans 14 amino acids.

This clonotype was detected once. The chain has TRBV3-1 and TRBJ1-2, with D possibly being TRBD1 (5 bases). Trimming took 0 bases from V and 3 from J, leaving 14 bases between them. Germline V gives CDR1 LGHDT, CDR2 YNNKEL (reference sequence). The CDR3 has 16 amino acids. CDR3 region: CASSQDGAGLDYGYTF. CDR3 DNA sequence: TGTGCCAGCAGCCAAGATGGGGCAGGTCTGGACTATGGCTACACCTTC.

The rearrangement joins TRBV7-9 to TRBJ2-3; 8 bases line up with TRBD2. The CDR3 contains 12 residues. Germline V gene lookup returns CDR1 SEHNR and CDR2 FQNEAQ (reference sequence). Trimming cost V 3 bases and J 11 bases; bases outside gene matches: 4. Here the CDR3 DNA reads TGTGCCAGCAGCTTTGGACTAGCTGAGCAGTATTTT. It yields the protein CASSFGLAEQYF.

The chain employs TRBV11-2 and TRBJ1-4; 7 bases are shared with TRBD1. V was clipped by 6 bases and J by 8 bases; unmatched bases: 6. CDR3 length: 13 amino acids. Germline CDR1 SGHAT, CDR2 FQNNGV. CDR3 loop: CASSYGTVEKLFF. The CDR3 coding sequence is TGTGCCAGCAGTTACGGGACAGTCGAAAAACTGTTTTTT.

This clonotype was seen ten or more times. The chain carries TRBV12-3 or TRBV12-4 and TRBJ2-1; 8 bases fit TRBD2. The CDR3 is 17 residues long. V lost 5 bases and J lost 1; bases outside the gene matches: 10. The CDR3 reads CASSPLPGTRSYNEQFF. For the CDR3, the DNA is TGTGCCAGCAGTCCACTGCCCGGGACTAGGTCCTACAATGAGCAGTTCTTC.

The rearrangement uses TRBV12-3 or TRBV12-4 and TRBJ2-5; TRBD2 agrees at 11 bases. The CDR3 has 15 residues. Trimming cost V 5 bases and J 5 bases; bases outside gene matches: 7. The CDR3, as DNA: TGTGCCAGCAGTCCGACTAGCGGGACTGGGGAGACCCAGTACTTC. Encoded protein: CASSPTSGTGETQYF.

The chain links TRBV2 to TRBJ2-3; the D is unclear. Germline V gives CDR1 SNHLY, CDR2 FYNNEI. Trimming shortened V by 4 bases and J by 5 bases, and 10 bases separated the two germline ends. The CDR3 is 13 amino acids. The CDR3 loop is CASSAGERDTQYF. CDR3 bases: TGTGCCAGCAGTGCCGGAGAGCGAGATACGCAGTATTTT.

As to this clonotype: Given a much more abundant clone one base away, this may be a read error. V is TRBV5-1 and J is TRBJ2-1; the match to TRBD1 covers 9 bases. CDR3 length: 18 amino acids. CDR1 SGHRS and CDR2 YFSETQ come from the germline V gene. Here the CDR3 DNA reads TGCACCAGCGCGGGACAGGGAAAGATGGGGAGCTCCTACAATGAGCAGTTCTTC. It codes for CTSAGQGKMGSSYNEQFF.

V is TRBV18 and J is TRBJ1-1; possible D gene TRBD1, 5 bases. V lost 4 bases to trimming and J lost 6 bases, with 15 bases between them. This CDR3 is built from 14 residues. Germline CDR1 and CDR2: KGHSH and LQKENI. The CDR3 loop reads CASSLGTNQAEAFF. The CDR3 nucleotides are TGTGCCAGCTCACTTGGGACCAACCAGGCTGAAGCTTTCTTT.